The T cell receptor (beta chain) under discussion was sequenced for a study of OX40 agonist ivuxolimab in advanced cancers. Study context: Of mixed ages from about 20 to 90 and averaging around 60 years, the group was about 80% male. The study reported partial responses in three patients: one hepatocellular carcinoma, two cutaneous melanoma. Study results and limitations: Relative to CD4+ cells, CD8+ T cells on average had more expanded clones. At doses 0.1 to 3.0 mg/kg, CD4+ and CD8+ clones expanded.

The CDR3 sequence is 15 residues long. V lost 7 bases and J lost 3; bases outside the gene matches: 11. Per the germline V gene, CDR1 is WSHSY and CDR2 is SAAADI. A word on this clone: What it binds is unknown.

TCRdb's copy holds only in-frame clones and misses some; the assay was immunoSEQ multiplex PCR. Of under 50,000 clones in the sample, around 87% were seen once. This clonotype was obtained from an adult with an advanced solid tumor such as melanoma, head and neck, liver or kidney cancer. Sequences were derived from CD4+ or CD8+ T cells sorted from blood, sampled in a trial of the OX40 agonist ivuxolimab. This chain connects TRBV10-2 to TRBJ2-7; 8 positions match TRBD1. DNA of the CDR3: TGCGCCAGCACCCCGCGTAAGGACAGGGACTACGAGCAGTACTTC. As protein: CASTPRKDRDYEQYF.